This TCR beta chain was sequenced for a study of cytomegalovirus exposure and HLA in healthy donors. Looked up from germline, CDR1 is SGHRS and CDR2 is YFSETQ. The ends were cut back, 1 base at V and 5 bases at J, with 18 bases in the middle. The CDR3 extends over 16 amino acids. This PCR relied on a set of 60 Vbeta primers and 13 Jbeta primers. Sequenced by immunoSEQ multiplex PCR; TCRdb stores in-frame clones only, minus some. Of 80,000 to 130,000 clones in the sample, about 79% were seen once. The V gene is TRBV5-1, the J gene TRBJ2-5; possibly TRBD2 for D (5 bases). What was sequenced was PBMCs. This clonotype was obtained from a female donor in good health and CMV-seropositive. CDR3: CASSLWSAGVAETQYF. CDR3 DNA: TGCGCCAGCAGCTTGTGGTCGGCCGGGGTAGCGGAGACCCAGTACTTC. Drawing the rest from reference TRBV5-1 and TRBJ2-5, the complete variable domain is KAGVTQTPRYLIKTRGQQVTLSCSPISGHRSVSWYQQTPGQGLQFLFEYFSETQRNKGNFPGRFSGRQFSNSRSEMNVSTLELGDSALYLCASSLWSAGVAETQYFGPGTRLLVL.